The rows below give T cell receptor beta chains drawn from one sample of a study of blood T cell repertoires in COVID-19. The repertoire was sequenced with immunoSEQ multiplex PCR; TCRdb's copy has only in-frame clones and lacks some. The table has about 410,000 clones, 89% seen once. Source material: peripheral blood. The receptors come from a woman aged 40 to 50 with COVID-19, enrolled during active disease. CDR3s leave out the opening cysteine and the closing phenylalanine or tryptophan.

len,v_gene,j_gene,CDR3aa
14,TRBV27,TRBJ1-4,ASRPVFAGINEKLF
13,TRBV18,TRBJ2-1,ASSAQTSALNEQF
17,TRBV19,TRBJ2-7,ASSINVWRRTGASYEQY
12,TRBV6-2/TRBV6-3,TRBJ2-3,ASSGLPSADTQY
13,TRBV19,TRBJ2-7,ASSILAGRAYEQY
13,TRBV19,TRBJ1-2,ASSIAQGVNYGYT
15,TRBV4-3,TRBJ1-4,ASSQERGTGVAEKLF
12,TRBV28,TRBJ2-2,ASRLTGGNGELF
10,TRBV10-3,TRBJ1-2,AISVIGGLLV
16,TRBV19,TRBJ2-1,ASRRDTSGRDTYNEQF
14,TRBV27,TRBJ2-7,ASSLVAEGGAGEQY
15,TRBV19,TRBJ2-5,ASSIRASGGIQETQY
12,TRBV6-2/TRBV6-3,TRBJ1-5,ASSRRRSNQPQH
12,TRBV27,TRBJ1-1,ASSAHRGNTEAF
15,TRBV9,TRBJ1-1,ASSLTLTGTTNTEAF
13,TRBV2,TRBJ2-5,ASSEVGLAGETQY
11,TRBV5-5,TRBJ1-6,ASSLVGDSPLH
9,TRBV19,TRBJ1-3,ATGQRGAIY
13,TRBV28,TRBJ1-4,ASSRDRGVFEKLF
16,TRBV6-2/TRBV6-3,TRBJ1-1,ASSYAGTGGWGRTEAF
17,TRBV29-1,TRBJ1-4,STRLPDATGPTTNEKLF
10,TRBV28,TRBJ1-2,ATGEFDYGYT
14,TRBV14,TRBJ1-6,ASSQGGHPYNSPLH
9,TRBV2,TRBJ1-2,ARTGGLGYT
16,TRBV14,TRBJ2-5,ASSRGTGLGPQQETQY
11,TRBV28,TRBJ1-1,ASSFEGYTEAF
13,TRBV5-4,TRBJ2-7,ASSHPSGTSYEQY
13,TRBV6-5,TRBJ1-2,ASSETRGFDYGYT
11,TRBV7-3,TRBJ1-5,ASSPGGGQPQH
11,TRBV29-1,TRBJ1-1,SVVREGNTEAF
10,TRBV13,TRBJ2-5,ASRLAQETQY
12,TRBV28,TRBJ1-5,ASSSSGGSQPQH
15,TRBV28,TRBJ1-4,ASSTGHLFATNEKLF
13,TRBV28,TRBJ1-1,ASSSEWAMNTEAF
13,TRBV7-2,TRBJ2-2,ASSPTSGTFGELF
14,TRBV4-3,TRBJ2-7,ASSRLTGALTYEQY
11,TRBV12-3/TRBV12-4,TRBJ2-7,ASSRGGVYEQY
13,TRBV2,TRBJ2-2,ASRAGQGATGELF
9,TRBV2,TRBJ2-7,ASIGGPEQY
13,TRBV7-9,TRBJ1-5,ASSLETGGNQPQH